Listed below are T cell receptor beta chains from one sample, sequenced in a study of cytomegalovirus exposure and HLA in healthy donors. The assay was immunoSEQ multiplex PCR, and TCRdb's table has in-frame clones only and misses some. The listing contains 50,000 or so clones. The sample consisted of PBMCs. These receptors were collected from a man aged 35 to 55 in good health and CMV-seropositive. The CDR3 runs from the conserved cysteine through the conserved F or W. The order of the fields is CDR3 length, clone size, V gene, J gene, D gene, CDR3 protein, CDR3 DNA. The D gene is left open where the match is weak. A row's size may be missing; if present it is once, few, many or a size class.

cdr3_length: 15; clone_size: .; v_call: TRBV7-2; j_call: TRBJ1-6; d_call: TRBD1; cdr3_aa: CASSPGTGDYSPLHF; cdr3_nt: TGTGCCAGCAGCCCGGGGACAGGGGATTATTCACCCCTCCACTTT
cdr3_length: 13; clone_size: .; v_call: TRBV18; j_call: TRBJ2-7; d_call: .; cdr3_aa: CASSPPSTYEQYF; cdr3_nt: TGTGCCAGCTCACCACCATCCACCTACGAGCAGTACTTC
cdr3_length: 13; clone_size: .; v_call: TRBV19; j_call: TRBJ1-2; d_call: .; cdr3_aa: CASSIGGAYGYTF; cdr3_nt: TGTGCCAGTAGTATCGGTGGGGCCTATGGCTACACCTTC
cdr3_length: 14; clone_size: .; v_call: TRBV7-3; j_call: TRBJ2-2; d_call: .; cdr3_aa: CASSSLTVSGELFF; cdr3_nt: TGTGCCAGCAGCTCTCTAACGGTATCCGGGGAGCTGTTTTTT
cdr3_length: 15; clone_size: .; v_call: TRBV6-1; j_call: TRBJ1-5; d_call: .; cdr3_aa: CASSGGTYSNQPQHF; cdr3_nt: TGTGCCAGCAGTGGCGGGACTTATAGCAATCAGCCCCAGCATTTT
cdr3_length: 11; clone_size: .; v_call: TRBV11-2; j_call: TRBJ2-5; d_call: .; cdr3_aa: CASSSGETQYF; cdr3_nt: TGTGCCAGCAGCTCCGGGGAGACCCAGTACTTC
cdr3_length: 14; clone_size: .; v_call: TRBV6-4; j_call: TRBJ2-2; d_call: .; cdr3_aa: CASSPGIETGELFF; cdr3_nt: TGTGCCAGCAGTCCGGGGATCGAGACCGGGGAGCTGTTTTTT
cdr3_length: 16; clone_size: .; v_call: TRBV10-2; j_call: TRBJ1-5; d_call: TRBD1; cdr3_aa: CASSERGQGVNQPQHF; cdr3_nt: TGCGCCAGCAGTGAGAGAGGACAGGGGGTAAATCAGCCCCAGCATTTT
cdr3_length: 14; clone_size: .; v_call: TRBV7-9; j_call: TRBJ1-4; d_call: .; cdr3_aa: CASSLTGYNEKLFF; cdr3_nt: TGTGCCAGCAGCTTAACAGGGTATAATGAAAAACTGTTTTTT
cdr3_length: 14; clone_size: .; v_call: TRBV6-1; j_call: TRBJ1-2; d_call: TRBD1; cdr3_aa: CASSEGTGSYGYTF; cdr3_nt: TGTGCCAGCAGTGAAGGGACAGGGTCCTATGGCTACACCTTC
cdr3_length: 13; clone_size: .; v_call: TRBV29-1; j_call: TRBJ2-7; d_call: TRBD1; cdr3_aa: CSVGTGGPYEQYF; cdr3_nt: TGCAGCGTTGGGACAGGGGGACCCTACGAGCAGTACTTC
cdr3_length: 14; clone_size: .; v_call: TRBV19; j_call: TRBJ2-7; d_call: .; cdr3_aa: CASSRDIWSLQQYF; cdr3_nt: TGTGCCAGTAGTCGGGACATCTGGTCTCTTCAGCAGTACTTC
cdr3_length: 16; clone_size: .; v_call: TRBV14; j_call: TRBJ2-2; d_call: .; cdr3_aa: CASSQASGPSTGELFF; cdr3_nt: TGTGCCAGCAGCCAAGCCAGTGGCCCTAGCACCGGGGAGCTGTTTTTT
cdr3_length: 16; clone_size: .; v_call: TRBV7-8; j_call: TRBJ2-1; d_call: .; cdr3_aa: CASTKGASMSAYEQFF; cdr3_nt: TGTGCCAGCACCAAAGGGGCTAGTATGTCAGCGTATGAGCAGTTCTTC
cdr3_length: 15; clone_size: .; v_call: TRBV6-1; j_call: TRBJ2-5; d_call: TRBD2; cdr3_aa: CASSENSGGQETQYF; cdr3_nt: TGTGCCAGCAGTGAGAATAGCGGGGGACAAGAGACCCAGTACTTC
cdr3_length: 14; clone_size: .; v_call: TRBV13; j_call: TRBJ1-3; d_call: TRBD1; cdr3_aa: CASSYRGRGNTIYF; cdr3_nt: TGTGCCAGCAGCTACAGGGGAAGGGGAAACACCATATATTTT
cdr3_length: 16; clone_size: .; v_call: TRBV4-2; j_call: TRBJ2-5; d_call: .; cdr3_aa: CASSQTGVAGQETQYF; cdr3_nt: TGTGCCAGCAGCCAAACAGGCGTCGCTGGCCAAGAGACCCAGTACTTC
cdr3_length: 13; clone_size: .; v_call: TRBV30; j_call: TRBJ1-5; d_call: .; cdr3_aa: CAWSVQSNQPQHF; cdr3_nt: TGTGCCTGGAGTGTACAGAGCAATCAGCCCCAGCATTTT
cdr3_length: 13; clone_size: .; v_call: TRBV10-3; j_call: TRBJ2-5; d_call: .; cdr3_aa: CAIKESAGETQYF; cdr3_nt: TGTGCCATCAAAGAATCCGCCGGAGAGACCCAGTACTTC
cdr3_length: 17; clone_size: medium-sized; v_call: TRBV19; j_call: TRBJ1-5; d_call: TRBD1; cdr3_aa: CASSIRRQGAGNQPQHF; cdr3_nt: TGTGCCAGTAGTATAAGACGACAGGGGGCGGGAAATCAGCCCCAGCATTTT
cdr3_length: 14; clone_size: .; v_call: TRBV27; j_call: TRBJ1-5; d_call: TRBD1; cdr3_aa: CASSWGQSGQPQHF; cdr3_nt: TGTGCCAGCAGTTGGGGACAGAGCGGTCAGCCCCAGCATTTT
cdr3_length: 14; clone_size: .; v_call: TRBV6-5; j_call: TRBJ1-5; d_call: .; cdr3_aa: CASSYLGRNQPQHF; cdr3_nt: TGTGCCAGCAGTTACCTAGGGAGGAATCAGCCCCAGCATTTT
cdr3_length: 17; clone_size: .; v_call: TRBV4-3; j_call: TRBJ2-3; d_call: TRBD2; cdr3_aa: CASSPGTSGDSTDTQYF; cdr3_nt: TGCGCCAGCAGCCCCGGGACTAGCGGGGATAGCACAGATACGCAGTATTTT
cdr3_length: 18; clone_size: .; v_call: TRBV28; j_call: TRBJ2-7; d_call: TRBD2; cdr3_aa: CASSPLSPPTSGLYEQYF; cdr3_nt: TGTGCCAGCAGTCCTCTATCCCCCCCTACTAGCGGCCTCTACGAGCAGTACTTC
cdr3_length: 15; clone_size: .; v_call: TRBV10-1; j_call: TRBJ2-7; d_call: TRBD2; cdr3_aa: CASSGTSGSGYEQYF; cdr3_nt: TGCGCCAGCAGTGGGACTAGCGGGAGTGGATACGAGCAGTACTTC
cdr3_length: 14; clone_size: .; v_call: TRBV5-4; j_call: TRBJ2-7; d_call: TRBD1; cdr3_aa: CASSLTGTGVGQYF; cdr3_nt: TGTGCCAGCAGCTTAACCGGGACAGGGGTAGGGCAGTACTTC
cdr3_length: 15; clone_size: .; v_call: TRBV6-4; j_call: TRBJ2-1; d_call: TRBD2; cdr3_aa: CASSDGTSGYNEQFF; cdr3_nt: TGTGCCAGCAGTGATGGGACTAGCGGGTACAATGAGCAGTTCTTC
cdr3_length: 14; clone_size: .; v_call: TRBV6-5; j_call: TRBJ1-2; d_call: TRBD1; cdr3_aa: CASRRNRGVYGYTF; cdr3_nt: TGTGCCAGCAGGAGGAACAGGGGGGTTTATGGCTACACCTTC
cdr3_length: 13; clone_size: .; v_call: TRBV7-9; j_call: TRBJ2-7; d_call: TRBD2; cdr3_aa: CASRGGTSYEQYF; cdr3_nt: TGTGCCAGCCGCGGGGGGACCTCCTACGAGCAGTACTTC
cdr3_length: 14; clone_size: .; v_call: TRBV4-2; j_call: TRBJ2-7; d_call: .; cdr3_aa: CASSQDLYSYEQYF; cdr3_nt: TGTGCCAGCAGCCAAGATCTCTACTCCTACGAGCAGTACTTC
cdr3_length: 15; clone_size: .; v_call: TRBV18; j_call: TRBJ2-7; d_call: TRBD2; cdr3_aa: CASSPGLAKGYEQYF; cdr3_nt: TGTGCCAGCTCACCTGGACTAGCGAAGGGATACGAGCAGTACTTC
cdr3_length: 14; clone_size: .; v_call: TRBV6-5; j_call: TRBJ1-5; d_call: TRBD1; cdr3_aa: CASSSGQDYQPQHF; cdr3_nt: TGTGCCAGCAGTTCGGGACAGGATTATCAGCCCCAGCATTTT
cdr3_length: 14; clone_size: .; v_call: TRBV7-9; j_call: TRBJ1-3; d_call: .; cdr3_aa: CASSPPGSGNTIYF; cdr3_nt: TGTGCCAGCAGCCCGCCGGGCTCTGGAAACACCATATATTTT
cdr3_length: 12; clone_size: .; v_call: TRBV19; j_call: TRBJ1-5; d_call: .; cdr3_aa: CASGLANQPQHF; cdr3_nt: TGTGCCAGCGGACTGGCCAATCAGCCCCAGCATTTT
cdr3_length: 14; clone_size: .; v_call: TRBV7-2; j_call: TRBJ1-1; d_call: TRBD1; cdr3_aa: CASSRDRGLTEAFF; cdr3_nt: TGTGCCAGCAGTCGTGACAGGGGGCTCACTGAAGCTTTCTTT
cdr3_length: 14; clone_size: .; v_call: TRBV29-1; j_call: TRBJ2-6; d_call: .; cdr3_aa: CSVYRESGANVLTF; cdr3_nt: TGCAGCGTGTACAGGGAATCTGGGGCCAACGTCCTGACTTTC
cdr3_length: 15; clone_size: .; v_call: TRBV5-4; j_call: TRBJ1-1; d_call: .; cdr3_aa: CASSLGAGPASEAFF; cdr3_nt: TGTGCCAGCAGCCTAGGGGCAGGTCCCGCATCTGAAGCTTTCTTT
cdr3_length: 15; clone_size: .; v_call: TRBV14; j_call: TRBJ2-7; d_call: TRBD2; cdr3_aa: CASSQDSAGFREQYF; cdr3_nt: TGTGCCAGCAGCCAAGATTCAGCGGGGTTCCGCGAGCAGTACTTC
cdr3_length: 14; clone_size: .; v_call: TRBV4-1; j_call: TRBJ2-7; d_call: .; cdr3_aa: CASSQDPGSYEQYF; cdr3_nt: TGCGCCAGCAGCCAAGACCCTGGGAGCTACGAGCAGTACTTC
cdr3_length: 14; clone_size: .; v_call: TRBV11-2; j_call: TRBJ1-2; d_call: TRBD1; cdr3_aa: CASSDTQGGYGYTF; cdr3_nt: TGTGCCAGCAGCGATACACAGGGGGGCTATGGCTACACCTTC